This entry features one T cell receptor (beta chain) sequence. The data were taken from a study of blood T cell repertoires in COVID-19. Turning to the study itself: The analysed material was cDNA or gDNA that came from T cells, B-cell-depleted T cells, or PBMCs.

In the study's own analysis: How many nucleated cells were present was estimated from reference gene primer amplification. Profiled with immunoSEQ multiplex PCR; TCRdb holds only in-frame clones, not every one. V and J calls and clone size come straight from that table; D and trimming were deduced from the DNA. The sample includes 290,000 or so clones, around 91% seen only once; the top ten take 3.5% to 4.5%. The CDR3 spans 13 residues. Germline V gene lookup returns CDR1 SQVTM and CDR2 ANQGSEA. The V and J ends lost 4 bases and 7 bases respectively, with 14 bases between them. Participants spanned ages about 18 to 95 years and resided in fewer than 30 US areas. Researchers sorted participants into cohorts using their self-reported clinical history.

This rearrangement joins TRBV29-1 to TRBJ2-4; D may be TRBD1 (5 bases). The source material was PBMCs or T cells enriched from blood (not recorded which). This receptor was identified in a woman between 18 and 30 years old with acute COVID-19. Here the CDR3 reads CSVGSGIKNIQYF. The DNA for the CDR3 is TGCAGCGTTGGGTCAGGGATTAAGAACATTCAGTACTTC.